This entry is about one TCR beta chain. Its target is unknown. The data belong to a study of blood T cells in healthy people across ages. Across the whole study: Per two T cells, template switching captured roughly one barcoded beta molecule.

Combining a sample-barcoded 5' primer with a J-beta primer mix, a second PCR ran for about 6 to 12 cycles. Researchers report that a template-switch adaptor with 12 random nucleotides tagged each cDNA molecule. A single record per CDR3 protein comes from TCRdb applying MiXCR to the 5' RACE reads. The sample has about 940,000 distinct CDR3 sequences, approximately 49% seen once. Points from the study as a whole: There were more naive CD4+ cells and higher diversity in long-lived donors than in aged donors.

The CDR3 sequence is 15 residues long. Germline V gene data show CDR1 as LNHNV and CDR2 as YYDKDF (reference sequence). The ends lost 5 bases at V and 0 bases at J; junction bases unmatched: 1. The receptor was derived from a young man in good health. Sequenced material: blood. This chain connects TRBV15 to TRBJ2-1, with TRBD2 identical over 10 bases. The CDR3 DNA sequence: TGTGCCACCAGCCCTAGCGGGGGCTCCTACAATGAGCAGTTCTTC. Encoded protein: CATSPSGGSYNEQFF.